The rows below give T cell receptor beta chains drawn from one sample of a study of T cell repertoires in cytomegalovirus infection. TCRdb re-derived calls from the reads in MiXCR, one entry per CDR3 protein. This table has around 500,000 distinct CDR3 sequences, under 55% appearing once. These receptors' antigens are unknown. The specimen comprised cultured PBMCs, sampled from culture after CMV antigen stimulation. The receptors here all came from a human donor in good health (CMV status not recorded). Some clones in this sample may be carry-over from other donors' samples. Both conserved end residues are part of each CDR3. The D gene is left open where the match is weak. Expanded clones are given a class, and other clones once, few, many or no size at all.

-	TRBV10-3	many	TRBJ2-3	CAISESSGTDTQYF	TGTGCCATCAGTGAGTCAAGCGGGACAGATACGCAGTATTTT
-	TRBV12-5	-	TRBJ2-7	CASGLALEFHF	TGTGCTAGTGGCCTTGCCCTGGAGTTCCACTTC
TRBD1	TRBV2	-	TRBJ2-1	CASSDDRAPNEQFF	TGTGCCAGCAGCGACGACAGGGCCCCCAATGAGCAGTTCTTC
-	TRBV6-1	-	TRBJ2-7	CASSEGTNEQYF	TGTGCCAGCAGTGAAGGGACTAACGAGCAGTACTTC
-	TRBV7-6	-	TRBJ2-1	CASSTRGPGSYNEQFF	TGTGCCAGCAGCACGCGGGGTCCGGGTTCCTACAATGAGCAGTTCTTC
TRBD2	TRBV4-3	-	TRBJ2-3	CASSPDSRGFTDTQYF	TGCGCCAGCAGCCCAGACTCGCGGGGGTTTACAGATACGCAGTATTTT
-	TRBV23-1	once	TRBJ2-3	CASLRGPVGDTQYF	TGCGCCAGTCTACGCGGTCCTGTTGGAGATACGCAGTATTTT
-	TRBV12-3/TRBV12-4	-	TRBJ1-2	CASRSLGTPGGYTF	TGTGCCAGCCGGTCTCTCGGAACCCCTGGTGGCTACACCTTC
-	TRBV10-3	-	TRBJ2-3	CAISESKDLRDTQYF	TGTGCCATCAGTGAGTCAAAGGACCTTCGGGATACGCAGTATTTT
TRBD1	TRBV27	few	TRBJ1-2	CASSVRGPYGYTF	TGTGCCAGCAGCGTCAGGGGGCCGTATGGCTACACCTTC
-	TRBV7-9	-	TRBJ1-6	CASSPTGGSSYNSPLHF	TGTGCCAGCAGCCCTACGGGAGGGAGCTCCTATAATTCACCCCTCCACTTT
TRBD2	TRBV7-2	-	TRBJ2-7	CASSSTGLAEPYEQYF	TGTGCCAGCAGCTCAACGGGACTAGCGGAACCCTACGAGCAGTACTTC
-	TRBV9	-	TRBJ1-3	CASSRGSSGNTIYF	TGTGCCAGCAGCCGAGGGAGCTCTGGAAACACCATATATTTT
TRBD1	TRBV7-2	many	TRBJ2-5	CASSLLWGQQETQYF	TGTGCCAGCAGCTTATTGTGGGGACAGCAAGAGACCCAGTACTTC
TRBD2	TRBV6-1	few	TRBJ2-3	CASVQQAGGGTDTQYF	TGTGCCAGCGTCCAGCAAGCGGGAGGGGGCACAGATACGCAGTATTTT
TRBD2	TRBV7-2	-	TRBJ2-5	CASTSTGGSGQETQYF	TGTGCCAGCACCAGCACGGGAGGGAGTGGCCAAGAGACCCAGTACTTC
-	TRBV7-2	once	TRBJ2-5	CASSPEVTQYF	TGTGCCAGCAGCCCCGAGGTTACCCAGTACTTC
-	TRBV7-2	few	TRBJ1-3	CASSSRFGAGTTIYF	TGTGCCAGCAGCTCCCGATTCGGGGCGGGAACCACCATATATTTT
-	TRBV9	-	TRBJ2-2	CATGAASGTGELFF	TGTGCCACCGGGGCGGCCTCCGGAACCGGGGAGCTGTTTTTT
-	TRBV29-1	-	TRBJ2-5	CSIDLGSGDLQETQYF	TGCAGCATTGACCTAGGGTCAGGGGACCTCCAAGAGACCCAGTACTTC
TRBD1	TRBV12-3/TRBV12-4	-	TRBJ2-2	CASTPSRMTGGSHTGELFF	TGTGCCAGCACCCCAAGTCGGATGACAGGGGGTTCGCACACCGGGGAGCTGTTTTTT
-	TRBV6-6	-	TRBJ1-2	CASSREVGGWGYGYTF	TGTGCCAGCAGCCGCGAAGTAGGGGGATGGGGCTATGGCTACACCTTC
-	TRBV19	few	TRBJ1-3	CASSISFSGNTIYF	TGTGCCAGTAGTATATCCTTTTCTGGAAACACCATATATTTT
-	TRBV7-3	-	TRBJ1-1	CASRGGETEAFF	TGTGCCAGCAGGGGCGGAGAGACTGAAGCTTTCTTT
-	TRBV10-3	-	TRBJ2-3	CAISQGGDTQYF	TGTGCCATCAGCCAAGGAGGCGATACGCAGTATTTT
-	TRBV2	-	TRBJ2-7	CASSDTYTYEQYF	TGTGCCAGCAGTGATACTTATACCTACGAGCAGTACTTC
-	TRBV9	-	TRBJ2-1	CASSVAPAGRSSYNEQFF	TGTGCCAGCAGCGTAGCCCCGGCGGGGAGGAGCTCCTACAATGAGCAGTTCTTC
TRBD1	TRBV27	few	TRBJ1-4	CASRTGGSGEKLFF	TGTGCCAGCAGAACAGGGGGCTCCGGTGAAAAACTGTTTTTT
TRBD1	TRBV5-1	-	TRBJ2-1	CASSLAQGAGNEQFF	TGCGCCAGCAGCTTGGCCCAGGGGGCAGGCAATGAGCAGTTCTTC
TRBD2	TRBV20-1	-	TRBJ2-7	CSAAGVGVYEQYF	TGCAGTGCCGCGGGGGTAGGGGTCTACGAGCAGTACTTC
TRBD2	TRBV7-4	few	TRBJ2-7	CASSSGGDYEQYF	TGTGCCAGCAGCTCGGGGGGGGACTACGAGCAGTACTTC
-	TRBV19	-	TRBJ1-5	CASNPGVNQPQHF	TGTGCCAGTAACCCAGGGGTCAATCAGCCCCAGCATTTT
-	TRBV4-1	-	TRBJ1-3	CASSQGEGWKVGNTIYF	TGCGCCAGCAGCCAAGGGGAGGGTTGGAAGGTTGGAAACACCATATATTTT
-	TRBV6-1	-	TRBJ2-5	CASSEGQQETQYF	TGTGCCAGCAGTGAAGGGCAGCAAGAGACCCAGTACTTC
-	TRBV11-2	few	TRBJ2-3	CASRLGPGLDTQYF	TGTGCCAGCAGGCTGGGACCAGGGTTGGATACGCAGTATTTT
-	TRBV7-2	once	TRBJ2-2	CASSLVGGRMWGRLMSGELFF	TGTGCCAGCAGCTTAGTGGGCGGAAGGATGTGGGGAAGATTGATGTCCGGGGAGCTGTTTTTT
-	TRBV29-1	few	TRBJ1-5	CSVGDVNQPQHF	TGCAGCGTTGGGGACGTCAATCAGCCCCAGCATTTT
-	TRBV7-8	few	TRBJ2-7	CASRNGESPYEQYF	TGTGCCAGCAGAAACGGGGAAAGTCCCTACGAGCAGTACTTC
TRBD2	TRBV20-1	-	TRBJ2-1	CSASPTSGFYNEQFF	TGCAGTGCCTCACCGACTAGCGGATTTTACAATGAGCAGTTCTTC
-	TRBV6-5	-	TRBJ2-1	CASSSPGARNEQFF	TGTGCCAGCAGTTCTCCGGGGGCCCGCAATGAGCAGTTCTTC
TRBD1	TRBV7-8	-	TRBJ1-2	CASSEKTGPHYGYTF	TGTGCCAGCAGCGAAAAGACAGGGCCTCACTATGGCTACACCTTC
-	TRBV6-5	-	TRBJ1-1	CASSYSNTEAFF	TGTGCCAGCAGTTACTCCAACACTGAAGCTTTCTTT
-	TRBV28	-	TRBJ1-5	CASSLRPWTVAQPQHF	TGTGCCAGCAGTTTAAGGCCCTGGACAGTAGCTCAGCCCCAGCATTTT
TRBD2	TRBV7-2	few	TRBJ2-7	CASSPGLAASEQYF	TGTGCCAGCAGCCCGGGACTAGCGGCATCTGAGCAGTACTTC
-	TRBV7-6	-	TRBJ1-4	CASSFRGIAGATNEKLFF	TGTGCCAGCAGCTTCAGAGGGATCGCAGGGGCAACTAATGAAAAACTGTTTTTT
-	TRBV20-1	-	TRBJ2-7	CSARDGGTYEQYF	TGCAGTGCTAGAGACGGGGGAACCTACGAGCAGTACTTC
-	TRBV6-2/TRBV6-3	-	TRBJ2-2	CASSLAAGSGELFF	TGTGCCAGCAGCCTAGCTGCGGGGTCGGGGGAGCTGTTTTTT
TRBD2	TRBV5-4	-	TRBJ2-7	CASSPGTSGGAWQYF	TGTGCCAGCAGCCCGGGGACTAGCGGGGGCGCCTGGCAGTACTTC
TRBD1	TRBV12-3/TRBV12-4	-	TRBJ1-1	CASSLADRGYTEAFF	TGTGCCAGCAGTTTAGCGGACAGGGGGTACACTGAAGCTTTCTTT
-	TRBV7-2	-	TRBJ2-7	CASSLAVISYEQYF	TGTGCCAGCAGCTTGGCAGTCATCTCCTACGAGCAGTACTTC
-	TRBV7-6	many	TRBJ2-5	CASSSTEETQYF	TGTGCCAGCAGCTCGACAGAAGAGACCCAGTACTTC